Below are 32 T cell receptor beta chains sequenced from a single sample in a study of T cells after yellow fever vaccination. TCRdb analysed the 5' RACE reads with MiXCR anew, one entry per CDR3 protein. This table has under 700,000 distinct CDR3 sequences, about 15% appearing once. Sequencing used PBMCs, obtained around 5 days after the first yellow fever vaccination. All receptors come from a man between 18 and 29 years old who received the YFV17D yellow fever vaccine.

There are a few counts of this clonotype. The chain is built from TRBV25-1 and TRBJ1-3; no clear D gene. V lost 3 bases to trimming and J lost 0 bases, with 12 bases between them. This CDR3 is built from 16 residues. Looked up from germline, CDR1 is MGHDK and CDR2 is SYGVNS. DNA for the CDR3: TGTGCCAGCAGTGACGGTAAAGGAAGCTCTGGAAACACCATATATTTT. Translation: CASSDGKGSSGNTIYF.

The CDR3 bases are TGTGCCAGCAGTGAAGCGCAGTGGGGGGGAGAGACCCAGTACTTC. It encodes CASSEAQWGGETQYF. The genes are TRBV6-1 and TRBJ2-5; 7 positions match TRBD2. V lost 0 bases to trimming and J lost 4 bases; unmatched junction nucleotides: 5. CDR3 length: 15 residues. CDR1 and CDR2 from the germline V gene are MNHNS and SASEGT.

CDR3 DNA: TGTGCCAGCAGTGAACAAAACCAAGAGACCCAGTACTTC. Protein product: CASSEQNQETQYF. The chain couples TRBV2 to TRBJ2-5; the D is unclear. Germline V gene lookup returns CDR1 SNHLY and CDR2 FYNNEI. V lost 2 bases, J lost 0 bases, and 4 bases lay in between. The CDR3 runs 13 residues.

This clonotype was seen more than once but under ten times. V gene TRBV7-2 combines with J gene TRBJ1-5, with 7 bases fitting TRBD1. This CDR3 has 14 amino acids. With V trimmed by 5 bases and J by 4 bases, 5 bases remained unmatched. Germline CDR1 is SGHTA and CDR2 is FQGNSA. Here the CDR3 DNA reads TGTGCCAGCAGCCCGGGGGACAGAAATCAGCCCCAGCATTTT. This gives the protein CASSPGDRNQPQHF.

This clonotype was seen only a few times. The CDR3 reads CASSLMGRQPQHF. CDR3 nucleotide sequence: TGTGCCAGCAGTTTAATGGGGCGTCAGCCCCAGCATTTT. The chain has TRBV27 and TRBJ1-5; the D gene is possibly TRBD1 (5 bases). The CDR3 loop spans 13 amino acids. Trimming pared 2 bases from V and 6 bases from J, leaving 8 bases between. The germline V gene has CDR1 MNHEY and CDR2 SMNVEV (reference sequence).

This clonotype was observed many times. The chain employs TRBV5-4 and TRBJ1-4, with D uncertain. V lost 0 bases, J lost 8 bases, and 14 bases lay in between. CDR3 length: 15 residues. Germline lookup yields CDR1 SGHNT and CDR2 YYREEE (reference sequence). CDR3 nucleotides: TGTGCCAGCAGCTTGGACAACCTCGGCGGGGAAAAACTGTTTTTT. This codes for CASSLDNLGGEKLFF.

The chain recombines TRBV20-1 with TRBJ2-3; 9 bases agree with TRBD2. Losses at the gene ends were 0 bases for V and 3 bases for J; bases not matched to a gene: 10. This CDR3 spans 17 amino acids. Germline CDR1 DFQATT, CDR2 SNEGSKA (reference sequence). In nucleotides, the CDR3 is TGCAGTGCTAGAGATGGGGGCTGGCGGGGGGGTACAGATACGCAGTATTTT. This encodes CSARDGGWRGGTDTQYF.

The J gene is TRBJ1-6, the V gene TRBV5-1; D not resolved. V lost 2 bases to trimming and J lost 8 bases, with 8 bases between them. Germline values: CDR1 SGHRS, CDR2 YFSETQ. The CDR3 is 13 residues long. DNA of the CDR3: TGCGCCAGCAGCTTATCTCGAGATTCACCCCTCCACTTT. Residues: CASSLSRDSPLHF.

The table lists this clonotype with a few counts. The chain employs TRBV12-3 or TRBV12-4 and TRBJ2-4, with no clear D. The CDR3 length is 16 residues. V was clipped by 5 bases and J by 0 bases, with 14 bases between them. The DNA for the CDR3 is TGTGCCAGCAGTCCAAAACAGATCCTAGCCAAAAACATTCAGTACTTC. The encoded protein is CASSPKQILAKNIQYF.

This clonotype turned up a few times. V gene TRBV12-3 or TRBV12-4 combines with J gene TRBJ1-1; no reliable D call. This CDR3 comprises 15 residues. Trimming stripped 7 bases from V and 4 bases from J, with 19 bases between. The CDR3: CASTRASLFSTEAFF. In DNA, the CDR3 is TGTGCCAGCACTCGGGCCAGCCTCTTTTCCACTGAAGCTTTCTTT.

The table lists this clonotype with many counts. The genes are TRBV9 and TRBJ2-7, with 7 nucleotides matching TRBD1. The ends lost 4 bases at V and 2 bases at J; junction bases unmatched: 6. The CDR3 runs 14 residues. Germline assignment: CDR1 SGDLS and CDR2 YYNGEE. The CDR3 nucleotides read TGTGCCAGCAGCCCCGGGACAGCCACCTACGAGCAGTACTTC. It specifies CASSPGTATYEQYF.

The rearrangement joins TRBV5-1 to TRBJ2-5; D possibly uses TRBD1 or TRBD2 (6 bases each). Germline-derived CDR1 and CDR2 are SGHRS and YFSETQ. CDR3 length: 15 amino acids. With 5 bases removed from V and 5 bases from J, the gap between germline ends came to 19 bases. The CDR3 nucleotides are TGCGCCAGCAGTCCCAGGGGAGGAAGCGAGGAGACCCAGTACTTC. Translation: CASSPRGGSEETQYF.

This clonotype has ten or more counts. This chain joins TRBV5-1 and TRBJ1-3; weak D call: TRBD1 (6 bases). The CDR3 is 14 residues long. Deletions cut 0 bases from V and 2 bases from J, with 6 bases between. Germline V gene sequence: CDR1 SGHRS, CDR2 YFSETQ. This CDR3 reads CASSLGTAGNTIYF. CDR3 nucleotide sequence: TGCGCCAGCAGCTTGGGGACAGCTGGAAACACCATATATTTT.

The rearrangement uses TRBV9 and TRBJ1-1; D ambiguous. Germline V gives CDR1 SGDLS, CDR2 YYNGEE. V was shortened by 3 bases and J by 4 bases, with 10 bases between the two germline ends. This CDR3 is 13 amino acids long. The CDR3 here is CASSAYSGTEAFF. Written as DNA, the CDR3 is TGTGCCAGCAGCGCTTATTCTGGCACTGAAGCTTTCTTT.

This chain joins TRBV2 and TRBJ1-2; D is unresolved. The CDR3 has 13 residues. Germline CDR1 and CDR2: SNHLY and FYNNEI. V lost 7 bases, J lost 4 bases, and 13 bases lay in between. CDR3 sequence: CASKRERVYGYTF. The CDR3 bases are TGTGCCAGCAAAAGGGAGAGGGTCTATGGCTACACCTTC. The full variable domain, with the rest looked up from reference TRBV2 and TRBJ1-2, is EPEVTQTPSHQVTQMGQEVILRCVPISNHLYFYWYRQILGQKVEFLVSFYNNEISEKSEIFDDQFSVERPDGSNFTLKIRSTKLEDSAMYFCASKRERVYGYTFGSGTRLTVV.

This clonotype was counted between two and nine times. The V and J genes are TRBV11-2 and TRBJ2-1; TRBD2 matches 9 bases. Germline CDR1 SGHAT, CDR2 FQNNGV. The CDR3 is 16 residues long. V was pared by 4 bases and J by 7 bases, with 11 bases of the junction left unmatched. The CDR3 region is CASSSGRGGLRNEQFF. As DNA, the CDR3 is TGTGCCAGCAGCTCAGGGCGGGGGGGCCTTAGGAATGAGCAGTTCTTC.

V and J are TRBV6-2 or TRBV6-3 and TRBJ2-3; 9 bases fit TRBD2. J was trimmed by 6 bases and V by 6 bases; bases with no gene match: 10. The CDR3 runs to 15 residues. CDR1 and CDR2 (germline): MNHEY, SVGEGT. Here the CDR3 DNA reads TGTGCCAGCAGGGGACCTGGACTAGCGTTGGATACGCAGTATTTT. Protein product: CASRGPGLALDTQYF.

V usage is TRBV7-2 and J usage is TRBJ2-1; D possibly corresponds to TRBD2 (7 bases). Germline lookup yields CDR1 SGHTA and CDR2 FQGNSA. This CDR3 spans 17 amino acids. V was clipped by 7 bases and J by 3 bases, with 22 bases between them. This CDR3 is CASTTISGGASYNEQFF. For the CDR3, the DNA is TGTGCCAGCACCACAATTAGTGGGGGGGCTAGCTACAATGAGCAGTTCTTC.

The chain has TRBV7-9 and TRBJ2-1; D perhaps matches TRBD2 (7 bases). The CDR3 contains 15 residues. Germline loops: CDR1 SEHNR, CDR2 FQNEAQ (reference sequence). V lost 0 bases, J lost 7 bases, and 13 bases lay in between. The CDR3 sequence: CASSLAGGPFNEQFF. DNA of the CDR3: TGTGCCAGCAGCTTAGCGGGGGGGCCGTTTAATGAGCAGTTCTTC. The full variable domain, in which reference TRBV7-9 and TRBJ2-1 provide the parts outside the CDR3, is DTGVSQNPRHKITKRGQNVTFRCDPISEHNRLYWYRQTLGQGPEFLTYFQNEAQLEKSRLLSDRFSAERPKGSFSTLEIQRTEQGDSAMYLCASSLAGGPFNEQFFGPGTRLTVL.

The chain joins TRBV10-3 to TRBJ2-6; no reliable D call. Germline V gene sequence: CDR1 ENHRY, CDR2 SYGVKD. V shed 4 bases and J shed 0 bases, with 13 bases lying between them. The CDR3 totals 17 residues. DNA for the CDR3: TGTGCCATCAGTGTAGGGCAGTTCCTCTCTGGGGCCAACGTCCTGACTTTC. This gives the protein CAISVGQFLSGANVLTF.

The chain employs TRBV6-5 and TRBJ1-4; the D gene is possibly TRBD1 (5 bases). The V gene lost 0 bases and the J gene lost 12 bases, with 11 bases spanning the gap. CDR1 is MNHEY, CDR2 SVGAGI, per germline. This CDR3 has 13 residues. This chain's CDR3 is CASSYSEGRELFF. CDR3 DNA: TGTGCCAGCAGTTACTCGGAGGGGAGGGAACTGTTTTTT.

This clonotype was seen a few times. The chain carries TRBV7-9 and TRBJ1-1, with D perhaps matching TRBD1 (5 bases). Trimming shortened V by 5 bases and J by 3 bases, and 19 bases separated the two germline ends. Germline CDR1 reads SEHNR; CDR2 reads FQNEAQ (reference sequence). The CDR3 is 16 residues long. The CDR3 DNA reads TGTGCCAGCAGCCCAGACCGGGACCCAAGGCACACTGAAGCTTTCTTT. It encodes CASSPDRDPRHTEAFF.

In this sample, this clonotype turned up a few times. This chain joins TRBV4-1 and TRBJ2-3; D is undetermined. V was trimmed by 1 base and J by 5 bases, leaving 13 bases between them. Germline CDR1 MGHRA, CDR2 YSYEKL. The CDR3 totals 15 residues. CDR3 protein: CASSQGGRGVDTQYF. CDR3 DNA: TGCGCCAGCAGCCAAGGTGGCCGCGGAGTAGATACGCAGTATTTT.

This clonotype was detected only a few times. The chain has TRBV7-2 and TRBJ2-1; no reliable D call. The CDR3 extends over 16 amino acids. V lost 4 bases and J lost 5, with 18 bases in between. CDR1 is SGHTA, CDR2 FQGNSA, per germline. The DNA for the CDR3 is TGTGCCAGCAGCTCCGAACCTACTATTCTCGACAATGAGCAGTTCTTC. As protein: CASSSEPTILDNEQFF.

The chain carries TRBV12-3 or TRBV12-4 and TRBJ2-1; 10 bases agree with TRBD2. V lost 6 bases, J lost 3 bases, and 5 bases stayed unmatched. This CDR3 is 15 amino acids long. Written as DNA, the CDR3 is TGTGCCAGCAGAGTTCCTAGCGGGGGCTACAATGAGCAGTTCTTC. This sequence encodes CASRVPSGGYNEQFF.

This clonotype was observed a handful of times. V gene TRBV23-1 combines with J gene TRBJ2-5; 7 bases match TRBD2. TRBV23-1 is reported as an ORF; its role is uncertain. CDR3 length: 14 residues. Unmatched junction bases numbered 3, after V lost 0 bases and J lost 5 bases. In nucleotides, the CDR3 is TGCGCCAGCAGTCAATCGGGAGGGTGGGAGACCCAGTACTTC. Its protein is CASSQSGGWETQYF.

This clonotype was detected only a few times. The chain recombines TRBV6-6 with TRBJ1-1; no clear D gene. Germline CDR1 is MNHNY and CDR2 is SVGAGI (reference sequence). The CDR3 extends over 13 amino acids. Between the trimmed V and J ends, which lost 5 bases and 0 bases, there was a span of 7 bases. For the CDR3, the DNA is TGTGCCAGCAGTCGAAGTCTGAACACTGAAGCTTTCTTT. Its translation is CASSRSLNTEAFF.

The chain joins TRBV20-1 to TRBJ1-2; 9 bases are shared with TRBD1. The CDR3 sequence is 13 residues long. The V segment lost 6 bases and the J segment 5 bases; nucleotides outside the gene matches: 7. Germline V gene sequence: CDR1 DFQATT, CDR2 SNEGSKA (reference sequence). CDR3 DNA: TGCAGTGCCACCCCGGGACAGGGTTATGGCTACACCTTC. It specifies CSATPGQGYGYTF.

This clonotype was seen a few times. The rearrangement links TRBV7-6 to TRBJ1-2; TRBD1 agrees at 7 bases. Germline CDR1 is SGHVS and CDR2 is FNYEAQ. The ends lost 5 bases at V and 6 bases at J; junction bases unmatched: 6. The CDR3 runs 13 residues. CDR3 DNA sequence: TGTGCCAGCAGCCAACGGACAGGCGATGGCTACACCTTC. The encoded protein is CASSQRTGDGYTF.

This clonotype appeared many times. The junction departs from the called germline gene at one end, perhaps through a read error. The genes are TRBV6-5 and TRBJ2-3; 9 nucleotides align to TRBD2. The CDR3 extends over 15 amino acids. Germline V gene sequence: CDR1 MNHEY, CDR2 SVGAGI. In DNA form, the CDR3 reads TGCGCCAGCAGCTACGCGGGGGGGGGCACAGATACGCAGTATTTT. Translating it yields CASSYAGGGTDTQYF.

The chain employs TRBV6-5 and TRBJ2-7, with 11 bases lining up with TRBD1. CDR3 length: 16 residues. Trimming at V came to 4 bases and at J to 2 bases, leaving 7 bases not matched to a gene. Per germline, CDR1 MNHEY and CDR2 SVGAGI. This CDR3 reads CASSSKPGQGAYEQYF. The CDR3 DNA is TGTGCCAGCAGTTCGAAACCGGGACAGGGGGCCTACGAGCAGTACTTC.

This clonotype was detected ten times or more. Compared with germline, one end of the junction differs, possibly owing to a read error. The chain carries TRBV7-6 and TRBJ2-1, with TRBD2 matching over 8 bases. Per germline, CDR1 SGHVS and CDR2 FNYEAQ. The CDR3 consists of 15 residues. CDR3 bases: TGTGCCAGCAGCCTAGCGCAGGGCGGGAGGAATGAGCAGTTCTTC. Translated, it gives CASSLAQGGRNEQFF.